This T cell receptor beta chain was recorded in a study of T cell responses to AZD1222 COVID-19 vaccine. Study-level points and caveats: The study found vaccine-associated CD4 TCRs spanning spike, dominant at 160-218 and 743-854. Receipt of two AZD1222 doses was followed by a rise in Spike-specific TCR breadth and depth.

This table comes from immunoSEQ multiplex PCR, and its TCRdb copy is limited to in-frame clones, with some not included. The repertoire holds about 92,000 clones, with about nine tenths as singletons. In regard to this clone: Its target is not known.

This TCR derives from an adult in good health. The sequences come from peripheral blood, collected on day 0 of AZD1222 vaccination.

The CDR3 DNA sequence: TGTGCCAGCACTGGATCTCAACACTCCTACGAGCAGTACTTC. The encoded protein is CASTGSQHSYEQYF. The gene calls are TRBV6-4 and TRBJ2-7; D remains ambiguous. CDR1 and CDR2 (germline): MRHNA, SNTAGT. The CDR3 extends over 14 amino acids. Trimming took 7 bases from V and 0 from J, leaving 13 bases between them.